A selection of T cell receptor beta chains follows, all from one sample in a study of control samples from healthy donors and cancer patients. Assay used: immunoSEQ multiplex PCR; TCRdb lists only in-frame clones, some missing. The sample carries some 130,000 clones, 75% to 95% recorded once. Sequenced material: blood. These receptors were taken from a man between 35 and 55 years old in good health. Each CDR3 is given with its conserved first and last residue. D genes are given only for firm matches. Some rows mark clone size as missing; the rest say once, few, many or name a class of expanded clone.

J gene: TRBJ1-3
clone size: -
D gene: TRBD1
V gene: TRBV6-1
CDR3 protein: CASSALPGTGTGNTIYF
CDR3 DNA: TGTGCCAGCAGTGCGCTACCCGGGACAGGGACTGGAAACACCATATATTTT

J gene: TRBJ1-1
clone size: -
D gene: TRBD1
V gene: TRBV11-2
CDR3 protein: CASSRPTGGVGNTEAFF
CDR3 DNA: TGTGCCAGCAGCCGACCGACAGGGGGCGTGGGAAACACTGAAGCTTTCTTT

J gene: TRBJ2-7
clone size: -
D gene: -
V gene: TRBV19
CDR3 protein: CASSISSGHLYEQYF
CDR3 DNA: TGTGCCAGTAGTATTAGTTCGGGACACCTATACGAGCAGTACTTC

J gene: TRBJ2-4
clone size: once
D gene: -
V gene: TRBV19
CDR3 protein: CASSGRVDGAKNIQYF
CDR3 DNA: TGTGCCAGTAGCGGACGTGTCGACGGGGCCAAAAACATTCAGTACTTC

J gene: TRBJ2-3
clone size: -
D gene: -
V gene: TRBV3-1/TRBV3-2
CDR3 protein: CASSQATGFTDTQYF
CDR3 DNA: TGTGCCAGCAGCCAAGCGACAGGATTCACAGATACGCAGTATTTT

J gene: TRBJ1-2
clone size: -
D gene: -
V gene: TRBV6-5
CDR3 protein: CASSYKDYGYTF
CDR3 DNA: TGTGCCAGCAGTTACAAGGACTATGGCTACACCTTC

J gene: TRBJ1-2
clone size: once
D gene: -
V gene: TRBV6-6
CDR3 protein: CASSNYGYTF
CDR3 DNA: TGTGCCAGCAGCAACTATGGCTACACCTTC

J gene: TRBJ1-2
clone size: -
D gene: -
V gene: TRBV19
CDR3 protein: CASSIGRGLYGYTF
CDR3 DNA: TGTGCCAGTAGTATCGGCAGGGGTCTCTATGGCTACACCTTC

J gene: TRBJ1-1
clone size: once
D gene: -
V gene: TRBV11-2
CDR3 protein: CASSLDLGAEAFF
CDR3 DNA: TGTGCCAGCAGCTTAGATCTTGGGGCTGAAGCTTTCTTT

J gene: TRBJ2-1
clone size: -
D gene: TRBD1
V gene: TRBV9
CDR3 protein: CASSQGQGLNEQFF
CDR3 DNA: TGTGCCAGCAGCCAGGGACAGGGACTGAATGAGCAGTTCTTC

J gene: TRBJ1-4
clone size: -
D gene: TRBD1
V gene: TRBV5-1
CDR3 protein: CASSLDGQGGEKLFF
CDR3 DNA: TGCGCCAGCAGCTTGGATGGACAGGGCGGGGAAAAACTGTTTTTT

J gene: TRBJ1-2
clone size: -
D gene: TRBD1
V gene: TRBV6-5
CDR3 protein: CASSYNSQGTYGYTF
CDR3 DNA: TGTGCCAGCAGTTATAATTCACAGGGGACCTATGGCTACACCTTC

J gene: TRBJ1-6
clone size: -
D gene: -
V gene: TRBV5-4
CDR3 protein: CASSFQNSPLHF
CDR3 DNA: TGTGCCAGCAGCTTTCAGAACTCACCCCTCCACTTT

J gene: TRBJ1-5
clone size: -
D gene: -
V gene: TRBV19
CDR3 protein: CASSRERVRNQPQHF
CDR3 DNA: TGTGCCAGTAGCCGCGAAAGAGTCCGCAATCAGCCCCAGCATTTT

J gene: TRBJ1-5
clone size: -
D gene: TRBD1
V gene: TRBV2
CDR3 protein: CASSSGGTDDSNQPQHF
CDR3 DNA: TGTGCCAGCAGCTCGGGGGGGACAGACGATAGCAATCAGCCCCAGCATTTT

J gene: TRBJ2-1
clone size: once
D gene: TRBD1
V gene: TRBV3-1/TRBV3-2
CDR3 protein: CASSQDRGIGNEQFF
CDR3 DNA: TGTGCCAGCAGCCAGGACAGGGGGATTGGGAATGAGCAGTTCTTC

J gene: TRBJ2-5
clone size: few
D gene: -
V gene: TRBV7-9
CDR3 protein: CASSLRQANQETQYF
CDR3 DNA: TGTGCCAGCAGCTTACGTCAGGCGAACCAAGAGACCCAGTACTTC

J gene: TRBJ2-2
clone size: -
D gene: TRBD1
V gene: TRBV7-3
CDR3 protein: CASSLGPGGSTGELFF
CDR3 DNA: TGTGCCAGCAGCTTAGGACCAGGGGGTAGCACCGGGGAGCTGTTTTTT

J gene: TRBJ2-2
clone size: few
D gene: -
V gene: TRBV27
CDR3 protein: CASSLVVGGELFF
CDR3 DNA: TGTGCCAGCAGTTTAGTTGTCGGCGGGGAGCTGTTTTTT

J gene: TRBJ2-5
clone size: -
D gene: TRBD1
V gene: TRBV11-1
CDR3 protein: CASSQDRGRLQETQYF
CDR3 DNA: TGTGCCAGCAGCCAGGACAGGGGTCGACTTCAAGAGACCCAGTACTTC

J gene: TRBJ1-4
clone size: -
D gene: TRBD1
V gene: TRBV7-8
CDR3 protein: CASSPKTGENEKLFF
CDR3 DNA: TGTGCCAGCAGCCCCAAGACAGGGGAAAATGAAAAACTGTTTTTT

J gene: TRBJ2-3
clone size: -
D gene: TRBD2
V gene: TRBV24-1
CDR3 protein: CATNPAGAEDTQYF
CDR3 DNA: TGTGCCACCAACCCAGCGGGGGCGGAAGATACGCAGTATTTT

J gene: TRBJ1-1
clone size: -
D gene: -
V gene: TRBV30
CDR3 protein: CAGTPLQGYTEAFF
CDR3 DNA: TGTGCCGGTACACCTTTACAGGGCTACACTGAAGCTTTCTTT

J gene: TRBJ1-5
clone size: -
D gene: -
V gene: TRBV7-8
CDR3 protein: CASSLAELGRAQHF
CDR3 DNA: TGTGCCAGCAGCTTAGCTGAGCTGGGAAGGGCCCAGCATTTT

J gene: TRBJ2-5
clone size: -
D gene: TRBD2
V gene: TRBV30
CDR3 protein: CAWSIGLATETQYF
CDR3 DNA: TGTGCCTGGAGTATTGGACTAGCGACCGAGACCCAGTACTTC

J gene: TRBJ2-3
clone size: -
D gene: -
V gene: TRBV28
CDR3 protein: CASSFLGVDTDTQYF
CDR3 DNA: TGTGCCAGCAGTTTCTTGGGGGTCGACACAGATACGCAGTATTTT

J gene: TRBJ2-7
clone size: -
D gene: -
V gene: TRBV9
CDR3 protein: CASSSRGGSYEQYF
CDR3 DNA: TGTGCCAGCAGCTCTAGGGGGGGTTCCTACGAGCAGTACTTC

J gene: TRBJ1-2
clone size: -
D gene: TRBD1
V gene: TRBV7-9
CDR3 protein: CASSWDRGLFGYTF
CDR3 DNA: TGTGCCAGCAGCTGGGACAGGGGGCTTTTTGGCTACACCTTC

J gene: TRBJ2-5
clone size: -
D gene: TRBD1
V gene: TRBV5-6
CDR3 protein: CASSLDRGGETQYF
CDR3 DNA: TGTGCCAGCAGCTTGGACAGGGGCGGCGAGACCCAGTACTTC

J gene: TRBJ1-1
clone size: -
D gene: -
V gene: TRBV6-5
CDR3 protein: CASSYTRGDTEAFF
CDR3 DNA: TGTGCCAGCAGTTACACGAGAGGGGACACTGAAGCTTTCTTT

J gene: TRBJ2-2
clone size: -
D gene: -
V gene: TRBV9
CDR3 protein: CASSQGTGGTGELFF
CDR3 DNA: TGTGCCAGCAGCCAAGGGACTGGCGGCACCGGGGAGCTGTTTTTT

J gene: TRBJ1-1
clone size: -
D gene: -
V gene: TRBV10-1
CDR3 protein: CASSEARGQNTEAFF
CDR3 DNA: TGCGCCAGCAGTGAGGCCCGAGGGCAGAACACTGAAGCTTTCTTT

J gene: TRBJ2-5
clone size: -
D gene: -
V gene: TRBV3-1/TRBV3-2
CDR3 protein: CASSQRTQAQYF
CDR3 DNA: TGTGCCAGCAGCCAACGGACCCAGGCCCAGTACTTC

J gene: TRBJ1-2
clone size: -
D gene: -
V gene: TRBV6-1
CDR3 protein: CASSDQGPIYGYTF
CDR3 DNA: TGTGCCAGCAGTGACCAGGGACCGATCTATGGCTACACCTTC

J gene: TRBJ2-5
clone size: -
D gene: TRBD2
V gene: TRBV5-4
CDR3 protein: CASSFWTSGGGTQYF
CDR3 DNA: TGTGCCAGCAGCTTTTGGACTAGCGGGGGGGGGACCCAGTACTTC

J gene: TRBJ2-7
clone size: -
D gene: -
V gene: TRBV5-1
CDR3 protein: CASSLADSTYEQYF
CDR3 DNA: TGCGCCAGCAGCTTGGCGGACTCCACCTACGAGCAGTACTTC

J gene: TRBJ2-7
clone size: -
D gene: TRBD2
V gene: TRBV5-1
CDR3 protein: CASSFGLAGGTSYEQYF
CDR3 DNA: TGCGCCAGCAGCTTCGGACTAGCGGGGGGAACCTCCTACGAGCAGTACTTC

J gene: TRBJ2-5
clone size: -
D gene: -
V gene: TRBV27
CDR3 protein: CASSLFPLGGHQETQYF
CDR3 DNA: TGTGCCAGCAGTTTATTCCCCCTCGGGGGGCACCAAGAGACCCAGTACTTC

J gene: TRBJ2-1
clone size: -
D gene: -
V gene: TRBV21-1
CDR3 protein: CASSGRRDRGYWNEQFF
CDR3 DNA: TGTGCCAGCAGCGGCCGACGAGACAGGGGATATTGGAATGAGCAGTTCTTC

J gene: TRBJ2-3
clone size: -
D gene: -
V gene: TRBV7-8
CDR3 protein: CASSLVLGRTTDTQYF
CDR3 DNA: TGTGCCAGCAGCTTAGTTTTAGGACGGACCACAGATACGCAGTATTTT

J gene: TRBJ2-1
clone size: -
D gene: TRBD1
V gene: TRBV7-2
CDR3 protein: CASSSFRDRDYNEQFF
CDR3 DNA: TGTGCCAGCAGCTCATTCCGGGACAGGGACTACAATGAGCAGTTCTTC

J gene: TRBJ1-4
clone size: -
D gene: -
V gene: TRBV5-1
CDR3 protein: CASSPLWGANEKLFF
CDR3 DNA: TGCGCCAGCAGTCCTCTGTGGGGGGCTAATGAAAAACTGTTTTTT

J gene: TRBJ1-4
clone size: -
D gene: -
V gene: TRBV7-9
CDR3 protein: CASSLSEPWREKLFF
CDR3 DNA: TGTGCCAGCAGCTTATCCGAACCTTGGCGTGAAAAACTGTTTTTT

J gene: TRBJ2-7
clone size: -
D gene: TRBD2
V gene: TRBV5-1
CDR3 protein: CASSEGLAGGIVF
CDR3 DNA: TGCGCCAGCAGCGAGGGACTAGCGGGGGGCATAGTGTTC

J gene: TRBJ1-4
clone size: -
D gene: -
V gene: TRBV9
CDR3 protein: CASSPGLKGGEKLFF
CDR3 DNA: TGTGCCAGCAGCCCCGGGCTCAAGGGAGGTGAAAAACTGTTTTTT

J gene: TRBJ2-5
clone size: -
D gene: TRBD1
V gene: TRBV5-1
CDR3 protein: CASHQAPGTGYETQYF
CDR3 DNA: TGCGCCAGCCATCAAGCCCCCGGGACAGGGTATGAAACCCAGTACTTC

J gene: TRBJ2-5
clone size: -
D gene: -
V gene: TRBV2
CDR3 protein: CAGSRGLQETQYF
CDR3 DNA: TGTGCCGGCTCGAGAGGTCTACAAGAGACCCAGTACTTC

J gene: TRBJ2-5
clone size: -
D gene: -
V gene: TRBV12-3/TRBV12-4
CDR3 protein: CASSLAPSETQYF
CDR3 DNA: TGTGCCAGCAGTTTAGCACCCTCAGAGACCCAGTACTTC

J gene: TRBJ1-2
clone size: -
D gene: -
V gene: TRBV5-6
CDR3 protein: CASSSYPGPRGYTF
CDR3 DNA: TGTGCCAGCAGCTCATATCCGGGCCCCCGGGGCTACACCTTC

J gene: TRBJ2-3
clone size: -
D gene: -
V gene: TRBV9
CDR3 protein: CASSVVGRGPTDTQYF
CDR3 DNA: TGTGCCAGCAGCGTAGTGGGAAGGGGCCCCACAGATACGCAGTATTTT

J gene: TRBJ2-2
clone size: -
D gene: TRBD1
V gene: TRBV7-7
CDR3 protein: CASSAGQGHTGELFF
CDR3 DNA: TGTGCTAGCAGCGCCGGACAGGGGCACACCGGGGAGCTGTTTTTT

J gene: TRBJ1-1
clone size: -
D gene: -
V gene: TRBV27
CDR3 protein: CASRRQGRRRWTEAFF
CDR3 DNA: TGTGCCAGCCGGAGGCAGGGAAGGAGGCGATGGACTGAAGCTTTCTTT

J gene: TRBJ2-7
clone size: -
D gene: -
V gene: TRBV20-1
CDR3 protein: CSALTGNEQYF
CDR3 DNA: TGCAGTGCTCTTACGGGTAACGAGCAGTACTTC

J gene: TRBJ2-5
clone size: -
D gene: TRBD1
V gene: TRBV7-6
CDR3 protein: CASSLRDREQETQYF
CDR3 DNA: TGTGCCAGCAGCCTCCGGGACAGAGAACAAGAGACCCAGTACTTC

J gene: TRBJ1-1
clone size: -
D gene: -
V gene: TRBV2
CDR3 protein: CATKGDYTEAFF
CDR3 DNA: TGTGCCACCAAGGGGGATTACACTGAAGCTTTCTTT

J gene: TRBJ2-7
clone size: -
D gene: -
V gene: TRBV5-1
CDR3 protein: CASSRTEYEQYF
CDR3 DNA: TGCGCCAGCAGCCGGACGGAGTACGAGCAGTACTTC

J gene: TRBJ1-2
clone size: -
D gene: TRBD1
V gene: TRBV5-1
CDR3 protein: CASKQGAFDYGYTF
CDR3 DNA: TGCGCAAGCAAACAGGGGGCGTTTGACTATGGCTACACCTTC